This TCR beta chain derives from a study of blood T cell repertoires in COVID-19. Study information: Material from acute and convalescent COVID-19 was sourced from the United States, Italy and Spain.

The method was immunoSEQ multiplex PCR; TCRdb's version includes in-frame clones alone and lacks a portion of them. The data show approximately 270,000 clones, with roughly 88% seen just once and 0.87% held by the top ten. The CDR3 sequence is 13 residues long. V lost 6 bases, J lost 8 bases, and 4 bases stayed unmatched. Germline V gives CDR1 SQVTM, CDR2 ANQGSEA. This clone was found once. The sequence came from a human donor with COVID-19, enrolled during active disease. The donor label of this sample is uncertain. The sample consisted of peripheral blood. The chain uses TRBV29-1 and TRBJ1-4, with TRBD1 matching 12 bases. The CDR3 sequence: CSVGTGGREKLFF. The CDR3 DNA reads TGCAGCGTCGGGACAGGGGGCAGAGAAAAACTGTTTTTT. Drawing the rest from reference TRBV29-1 and TRBJ1-4, the complete variable domain is SAVISQKPSRDICQRGTSLTIQCQVDSQVTMMFWYRQQPGQSLTLIATANQGSEATYESGFVIDKFPISRPNLTFSTLTVSNMSPEDSSIYLCSVGTGGREKLFFGSGTQLSVL.